These 24 T cell receptor beta chains came from one sample sequenced in a study of CD8+ T cells in alopecia areata. Treatment denoted: oral pan-JAK inhibitor, 5-10 mg twice daily. TCR sequencing used cDNA made by reverse transcription of extracted RNA. Sequenced by immunoSEQ multiplex PCR; TCRdb stores in-frame clones only, minus some. This table holds some 170,000 clones, around 58% found once. The sequences come from CD4+ T cells sorted from blood, collected at approximately week 56, from a patient treated with tofacitinib. The receptors shown here come from a human donor with alopecia areata.

This chain uses TRBV7-6 with TRBJ2-5; 7 nucleotides line up with TRBD1. After removal of 1 base from V and 5 bases from J, the junction contained 4 bases not matched to a gene. Germline loops: CDR1 SGHVS, CDR2 FNYEAQ. The CDR3 length is 14 residues. CDR3 amino acids: CASSLGSRGETQYF. The DNA for the CDR3 is TGTGCCAGCAGCTTAGGTTCCAGGGGGGAGACCCAGTACTTC. The variable domain in full, with the rest retrieved from reference TRBV7-6 and TRBJ2-5, is GAGVSQSPRYKVTKRGQDVALRCDPISGHVSLYWYRQALGQGPEFLTYFNYEAQQDKSGLPNDRFSAERPEGSISTLTIQRTEQRDSAMYRCASSLGSRGETQYFGPGTRLLVL.

The gene calls are TRBV7-3 and TRBJ2-2, with D unresolved. Per the germline V gene, CDR1 is SGHTA and CDR2 is FQGTGA. This CDR3 has 14 residues. The germline V and J ends were trimmed by 2 bases and 0 bases, with 4 bases remaining between them. The CDR3 DNA reads as TGTGCCAGCAGCTTATTCTCGAACACCGGGGAGCTGTTTTTT. This codes for CASSLFSNTGELFF.

The chain joins TRBV15 to TRBJ2-5; possibly TRBD2 for D (5 bases). Germline values: CDR1 LNHNV, CDR2 YYDKDF (reference sequence). This CDR3 region has 15 residues. Trimming left V 0 bases short and J 5 bases short, with 13 bases between. CDR3 in DNA: TGTGCCACCAGCAGAGATCACGGACCGGGGGAGACCCAGTACTTC. Translation gives CATSRDHGPGETQYF. The full variable domain, in which reference TRBV15 and TRBJ2-5 provide the parts outside the CDR3, is DAMVIQNPRYQVTQFGKPVTLSCSQTLNHNVMYWYQQKSSQAPKLLFHYYDKDFNNEADTPDNFQSRRPNTSFCFLDIRSPGLGDTAMYLCATSRDHGPGETQYFGPGTRLLVL.

The V call is TRBV29-1, the J call TRBJ1-2; TRBD1 aligns across 9 bases. Germline V gene lookup returns CDR1 SQVTM and CDR2 ANQGSEA. With 6 bases clipped from V and 4 bases from J, the junction kept 9 bases outside the gene matches. This CDR3 is built from 14 residues. The CDR3, as DNA: TGCAGCGTGGGGGGACAGGGATCGGCCTATGGCTACACCTTC. Translation gives CSVGGQGSAYGYTF.

CDR3 nucleotide sequence: TGTGCCATCAGAGCGGTGAGCGGGGCCCAGTACTTC. It codes for CAIRAVSGAQYF. V usage is TRBV10-3 and J usage is TRBJ2-5; TRBD2 matches 7 bases. The V gene's germline CDR1 is ENHRY and CDR2 SYGVKD. The CDR3 consists of 12 residues. Trimming removed 6 bases from V and 9 bases from J; junction bases left unmatched: 7.

The V and J genes are TRBV7-9 and TRBJ2-3; a possible D gene is TRBD1 (5 bases). V was trimmed by 11 bases and J by 0 bases, leaving 12 bases between them. Germline V lookup: CDR1 SEHNR, CDR2 FQNEAQ (reference sequence). This CDR3 spans 13 amino acids. The CDR3 loop is CAANWGSTDTQYF. The CDR3 nucleotides read TGTGCCGCGAACTGGGGCAGCACAGATACGCAGTATTTT.

This rearrangement joins TRBV20-1 to TRBJ2-5; D not certain. This CDR3 region has 10 residues. V was shortened by 5 bases and J by 4 bases, with 5 bases between the two germline ends. Germline V gives CDR1 DFQATT, CDR2 SNEGSKA (reference sequence). Here the CDR3 DNA reads TGCAGTGCTGAGTTAGAGACCCAGTACTTC. Its translation: CSAELETQYF.

This clone was observed a handful of times. This chain joins TRBV29-1 and TRBJ2-7; D is perhaps TRBD2 (5 bases). V dropped 2 bases and J dropped 6 bases, with 11 bases sitting between them. CDR1 is SQVTM, CDR2 ANQGSEA, per germline. The CDR3 length is 12 residues. CDR3 sequence reads: CSVESGSSEQYF. The CDR3 DNA reads TGCAGCGTTGAATCGGGGTCTTCCGAGCAGTACTTC.

At least ten counts were recorded for this clone. The V gene is TRBV28, the J gene TRBJ2-7; 12 bases align to TRBD2. Germline-derived CDR1 and CDR2 are MDHEN and SYDVKM. The junction had 6 bases not matched to a gene; V was cut back by 9 bases and J by 9 bases. The CDR3 has 12 residues. CDR3 bases: TGTGCCAGACCTAGCGGGGGGGCCGGGCAGTACTTC. This translates into CARPSGGAGQYF.

For the CDR3, the DNA is TGCAGCGTTGGAGCTACAGGGTTCCAAGAGACCCAGTACTTC. It encodes CSVGATGFQETQYF. This rearrangement joins TRBV29-1 to TRBJ2-5; perhaps TRBD1 as D (6 bases). Germline-derived CDR1 and CDR2 are SQVTM and ANQGSEA. V was shortened by 4 bases and J by 1 base, with 13 bases between the two germline ends. The CDR3 length is 14 residues.

This chain joins TRBV15 and TRBJ1-3, with TRBD1 matching over 8 bases. Germline assignment: CDR1 LNHNV and CDR2 YYDKDF (reference sequence). The CDR3 is made up of 16 amino acids. J was trimmed by 3 bases and V by 5 bases; bases with no gene match: 9. CDR3 nucleotide sequence: TGTGCCACCAGCGCCAGACAGGGGATCAGTGGAAACACCATATATTTT. Protein sequence: CATSARQGISGNTIYF.

In its sample, this clone was seen a few times. The chain employs TRBV30 and TRBJ1-1, with TRBD1 matching 8 bases. The ends lost 7 bases at V and 6 bases at J; junction bases unmatched: 4. Germline V gene lookup returns CDR1 GTSNPN and CDR2 SVGIG (reference sequence). The CDR3 contains 11 residues. The CDR3 spells CAYRTGPEAFF. The CDR3 DNA reads TGTGCCTACCGGACAGGGCCTGAAGCTTTCTTT.

The rearrangement uses TRBV5-6 and TRBJ2-6, with D hard to call. Germline V CDR1 and CDR2: SGHDT, YYEEEE. The V end was cut by 0 bases, the J end by 0 bases, with 13 bases between. The CDR3 length is 18 residues. The CDR3 sequence: CASSLDLSPISGANVLTF. The CDR3, as DNA: TGTGCCAGCAGCTTGGATCTATCACCAATCTCTGGGGCCAACGTCCTGACTTTC. Together with reference TRBV5-6 and TRBJ2-6, the CDR3 gives the full variable domain: DAGVTQSPTHLIKTRGQQVTLRCSPKSGHDTVSWYQQALGQGPQFIFQYYEEEERQRGNFPDRFSGHQFPNYSSELNVNALLLGDSALYLCASSLDLSPISGANVLTFGAGSRLTVL.

The J gene is TRBJ2-7, the V gene TRBV29-1; unclear D gene. V was shortened by 6 bases and J by 3 bases, with 12 bases between the two germline ends. This CDR3 contains 12 residues. Germline V lookup: CDR1 SQVTM, CDR2 ANQGSEA. In DNA, the CDR3 is TGCAGCGTGGCCCAGGTAGGCTACGAGCAGTACTTC. The encoded protein is CSVAQVGYEQYF.

CDR3 coding DNA: TGTGCCAGCTCCGACAGCGGGGGCTCCTACGAGCAGTACTTC. It codes for CASSDSGGSYEQYF. The chain has TRBV18 and TRBJ2-7; 8 bases align to TRBD2. Germline values: CDR1 KGHSH, CDR2 LQKENI. With 6 bases clipped from V and 0 bases from J, the junction kept 4 bases outside the gene matches. This CDR3 comprises 14 residues.

The count of this clone is one. The chain couples TRBV30 to TRBJ1-5, with D perhaps TRBD1 (5 bases). With 3 bases removed from V and 9 bases from J, the gap between germline ends came to 18 bases. The germline gives CDR1 GTSNPN, CDR2 SVGIG (reference sequence). This CDR3 is built from 14 residues. The CDR3 DNA sequence: TGTGCCTGGAGCGGGCAGGGACTAAACCGGCCCCAGCATTTT. Its protein product is CAWSGQGLNRPQHF.

The CDR3 DNA reads TGTGCCTGGAGGATGACCGTATGGTCTGGAAACACCATATATTTT. It codes for CAWRMTVWSGNTIYF. This chain links TRBV30 with TRBJ1-3; D unresolved. Trimming cost V 3 bases and J 1 base, with 13 bases left between them. CDR1 and CDR2 from the germline V gene are GTSNPN and SVGIG (reference sequence). This CDR3 is 15 amino acids long.

This chain uses TRBV9 with TRBJ1-2; D is possibly TRBD1 (5 bases). CDR1 and CDR2 (germline): SGDLS, YYNGEE. This CDR3 region has 15 residues. The ends were cut back, 5 bases at V and 2 bases at J, with 16 bases in the middle. The chain's CDR3 is CASSPTRDGNYGYTF. The CDR3 DNA sequence: TGTGCCAGCAGTCCAACCCGGGACGGCAACTATGGCTACACCTTC.

V is TRBV6-1 and J is TRBJ2-4; 8 nucleotides line up with TRBD1. V shed 5 bases, J shed 11 bases, and the junction held 5 bases outside the gene matches. Germline V lookup: CDR1 MNHNS, CDR2 SASEGT. This CDR3 contains 12 residues. The CDR3 bases are TGTGCCAGCAGTAAAACGGGACAGGTTCAGTACTTC. It encodes CASSKTGQVQYF.

The chain recombines TRBV5-1 with TRBJ2-5; 10 nucleotides align to TRBD1. From germline, CDR1 is SGHRS and CDR2 YFSETQ. J gave up 5 bases and V 4 bases, and 11 bases lay outside the gene matches. The CDR3 has 16 residues. Here the CDR3 reads CASSPGTGARGETQYF. As DNA, the CDR3 is TGCGCCAGCAGCCCCGGGACAGGGGCACGGGGGGAGACCCAGTACTTC.

The V and J genes are TRBV14 and TRBJ1-1, with a weak D call TRBD1 (5 bases). V dropped 4 bases and J dropped 3 bases, with 6 bases sitting between them. The length of the CDR3 is 12 residues. Germline V CDR1 and CDR2: SGHDN, FVKESK. This CDR3 is CASSPGYTEAFF. CDR3 sequence (DNA): TGTGCCAGCAGCCCAGGGTACACTGAAGCTTTCTTT. The whole variable domain, filled in from reference TRBV14 and TRBJ1-1, reads EAGVTQFPSHSVIEKGQTVTLRCDPISGHDNLYWYRRVMGKEIKFLLHFVKESKQDESGMPNNRFLAERTGGTYSTLKVQPAELEDSGVYFCASSPGYTEAFFGQGTRLTVV.

This chain links TRBV5-6 with TRBJ2-7; the D gene is possibly TRBD1 (6 bases). Germline V lookup: CDR1 SGHDT, CDR2 YYEEEE. The CDR3 is 13 residues long. Trimming removed 0 bases from V and 5 bases from J, with 9 bases in between. The CDR3 region has the DNA TGTGCCAGCAGCTTGGGGGGGCGGAACGAGCAGTACTTC. Translation gives CASSLGGRNEQYF.

This chain links TRBV4-1 with TRBJ2-3, with 10 bases aligning to TRBD2. Germline V CDR1 and CDR2: MGHRA, YSYEKL. The ends lost 3 bases at V and 4 bases at J; junction bases unmatched: 4. This CDR3 is built from 15 residues. CDR3 loop: CASSQSGGAADTQYF. The CDR3 DNA reads TGCGCCAGCAGCCAGAGCGGGGGGGCCGCAGATACGCAGTATTTT.

This chain joins TRBV5-1 and TRBJ2-5; TRBD2 matches at 13 bases. The CDR3 covers 19 residues. Looked up from germline, CDR1 is SGHRS and CDR2 is YFSETQ. The junction had 13 bases not matched to a gene; V was cut back by 4 bases and J by 1 base. CDR3 loop: CASSTIPRLAGGGQETQYF. The CDR3 DNA sequence: TGCGCCAGCAGCACTATACCCAGACTAGCGGGGGGCGGCCAAGAGACCCAGTACTTC.